The 22 T cell receptor beta chains given below trace back to one sample, sequenced in a study of post-analysis software for immune sequencing data. General observations from the study: The five TRBV segments detected at higher frequency in patients than in controls included TRBV5-6, TRBV5-1 and TRBV20-1.

These receptors are not linked to any known antigen. cDNA libraries for TCR beta contained unique molecular identifiers. Using its own MiXCR run on the PCR reads, TCRdb lists one record per CDR3 protein. The data show hundreds of thousands of distinct CDR3 sequences, around 60% seen once. The source material was blood. Source of these receptors: a girl aged 2-10 years with multiple sclerosis.

This chain uses TRBV5-1 with TRBJ2-2; D is ambiguous. Germline lookup yields CDR1 SGHRS and CDR2 YFSETQ. V was shortened by 4 bases and J by 2 bases, with 18 bases between the two germline ends. The CDR3 length is 17 residues. CDR3 amino acids: CASSPLLGGFNTGELFF. DNA for the CDR3: TGCGCCAGCAGCCCCTTACTGGGCGGATTCAACACCGGGGAGCTGTTTTTT. The full variable domain, its missing parts supplied by reference TRBV5-1 and TRBJ2-2, is KAGVTQTPRYLIKTRGQQVTLSCSPISGHRSVSWYQQTPGQGLQFLFEYFSETQRNKGNFPGRFSGRQFSNSRSEMNVSTLELGDSALYLCASSPLLGGFNTGELFFGEGSRLTVL.

The chain links TRBV10-3 to TRBJ2-7; tentative D call: TRBD1 (6 bases). This CDR3 region has 15 residues. Trimming removed 3 bases from V and 8 bases from J, with 20 bases in between. Germline loops: CDR1 ENHRY, CDR2 SYGVKD. The CDR3 is CAISDPERQAIKQYF. The CDR3 DNA reads as TGTGCCATCAGTGACCCCGAAAGACAGGCCATCAAGCAGTACTTC.

There are a few counts of this clonotype. The chain combines TRBV10-3 with TRBJ1-2; TRBD1 matches 8 bases. This CDR3 region has 13 residues. CDR1 and CDR2 from the germline V gene are ENHRY and SYGVKD. With V trimmed by 5 bases and J by 4 bases, 3 bases remained unmatched. CDR3 amino acids: CAISLQGGYGYTF. In DNA, the CDR3 is TGTGCCATCAGTCTACAGGGGGGCTATGGCTACACCTTC.

The V call is TRBV2, the J call TRBJ2-4, with D possibly being TRBD2 (6 bases). The CDR3 sequence is 15 residues long. Germline assignment: CDR1 SNHLY and CDR2 FYNNEI. Trimming pared 6 bases from V and 2 bases from J, leaving 14 bases between. CDR3 loop: CASRFLLATKNIQYF. CDR3 DNA sequence: TGTGCCAGCAGATTTCTTCTAGCGACCAAAAACATTCAGTACTTC.

The V call is TRBV28, the J call TRBJ2-7; 8 bases agree with TRBD1. The CDR3 is made up of 15 amino acids. Germline CDR1 is MDHEN and CDR2 is SYDVKM. J was trimmed by 0 bases and V by 10 bases; bases with no gene match: 11. The CDR3 is CANRGTKDSSYEQYF. In DNA, the CDR3 is TGTGCCAACAGGGGGACCAAGGACAGCTCCTACGAGCAGTACTTC.

The chain couples TRBV18 to TRBJ2-4; 10 positions agree with TRBD1. This CDR3 region has 15 residues. The J segment lost 8 bases and the V segment lost 6 bases, leaving 10 bases of the junction unmatched. The V gene's germline CDR1 is KGHSH and CDR2 LQKENI. This CDR3 is CASSPGTGVRDIQYF. The CDR3 region has the DNA TGTGCCAGCTCGCCCGGGACAGGGGTTCGGGACATTCAGTACTTC.

The V and J genes are TRBV4-1 and TRBJ2-7, with D unresolved. The germline CDR1 and CDR2 sequences are MGHRA and YSYEKL. The V end was cut by 1 base, the J end by 0 bases, with 13 bases between. The CDR3 length is 16 residues. This CDR3 reads CASSQGTRSGSYEQYF. CDR3 in DNA: TGCGCCAGCAGCCAAGGCACACGGTCAGGCTCCTACGAGCAGTACTTC.

This clonotype showed up just once. This chain connects TRBV6-6 to TRBJ1-1; TRBD1 is a possible D gene (6 bases). The CDR3 is 14 amino acids. The V gene's germline CDR1 is MNHNY and CDR2 SVGAGI (reference sequence). The V end was cut by 6 bases, the J end by 3 bases, with 14 bases between. The CDR3 DNA reads as TGTGCCAGCAGGCCTCGGGACACCTACACTGAAGCTTTCTTT. This gives the protein CASRPRDTYTEAFF.

This clonotype was counted between two and nine times. The V gene is TRBV20-1, the J gene TRBJ2-6; D unclear. The V gene lost 6 bases and the J gene lost 4 bases, with 10 bases spanning the gap. Germline CDR1 is DFQATT and CDR2 is SNEGSKA (reference sequence). This CDR3 has 13 amino acids. CDR3 protein: CSASLQGANVLTF. The CDR3 DNA follows: TGCAGTGCGTCACTTCAAGGGGCCAACGTCCTGACTTTC.

The chain combines TRBV27 with TRBJ1-2, with D possibly TRBD1 on 6 matching bases. This CDR3 comprises 13 residues. V lost 8 bases and J lost 8, with 18 bases in between. CDR1 is MNHEY, CDR2 SMNVEV, per germline (reference sequence). Here the CDR3 DNA reads TGTGCCAGCGCCTTAGGGGGGCTGGGAGGCTACACCTTC. Translating gives CASALGGLGGYTF.

This clonotype was seen a few times. The rearrangement uses TRBV12-3 or TRBV12-4 and TRBJ2-5; D uncertain. V was pared by 3 bases and J by 2 bases, with 7 bases between. The CDR3 has 13 residues. CDR3 nucleotides: TGTGCCAGCAGTTTTTGGACGCAAGAGACCCAGTACTTC. Its translation: CASSFWTQETQYF.

The sample holds a few counts of this clonotype. V and J are TRBV28 and TRBJ2-5; D possibly corresponds to TRBD2 (5 bases). Germline CDR1 is MDHEN and CDR2 is SYDVKM. The length of the CDR3 is 15 residues. The V end lost 6 bases, the J end lost 11 bases, and 25 bases lay between the germline ends. CDR3 DNA sequence: TGTGCCAGCAGAACCTCGGACCGGACTCTGGTAGCGCAGTACTTC. Protein sequence: CASRTSDRTLVAQYF.

The chain employs TRBV7-3 and TRBJ2-5, with D unclear. Judging by the DNA end, TRBJ2-7 fits better; the J call may be wrong. The germline V gene has CDR1 SGHTA and CDR2 FQGTGA. The CDR3 is 14 amino acids. CDR3 bases: TGTGCCAGCAGCTTAATCCCTGACGATTCCGAGCAGTACTTC. Its protein product is CASSLIPDDSEQYF.

The J gene is TRBJ2-3, the V gene TRBV7-2; D is uncertain. CDR3 length: 15 residues. Trimming took off 1 base at V and 1 base at J, with 9 bases between the two ends. CDR1 SGHTA and CDR2 FQGNSA come from the germline V gene. The CDR3 loop reads CASSLVLQRTDTQYF. DNA for the CDR3: TGTGCCAGCAGCTTAGTACTGCAGCGCACAGATACGCAGTATTTT.

The chain has TRBV7-8 and TRBJ1-1; a weak D match, TRBD1 (5 bases). This CDR3 region has 15 residues. From germline, CDR1 is SGHVS and CDR2 FQNEAQ. V lost 1 base and J 4 bases, leaving 13 bases between the germline ends. The CDR3 sequence is CASSLVGRGGTEAFF. The CDR3 coding sequence is TGTGCCAGCAGCTTAGTGGGGAGGGGAGGCACTGAAGCTTTCTTT.

A few counts support this clonotype. The V call is TRBV7-9, the J call TRBJ2-1; 9 bases align to TRBD2. CDR1 and CDR2 from the germline V gene are SEHNR and FQNEAQ (reference sequence). This CDR3 is 15 amino acids long. Germline trimming cut 5 bases from V and 4 bases from J; bases unmatched to any gene: 6. CDR3 loop: CASSPREGPYNEQFF. The CDR3 bases are TGTGCCAGCAGCCCGCGGGAGGGCCCTTACAATGAGCAGTTCTTC.

The chain couples TRBV29-1 to TRBJ2-5; possibly TRBD1 for D (5 bases). Germline lookup yields CDR1 SQVTM and CDR2 ANQGSEA. The CDR3 length is 12 residues. Trimming shortened V by 8 bases and J by 7 bases, and 17 bases separated the two germline ends. The DNA of the CDR3 is TGCAGCCTGGCCCCCCCCACAGGGACCCAGTACTTC. It specifies CSLAPPTGTQYF.

V is TRBV6-6 and J is TRBJ2-7; D is ambiguous. The better agreement between TRBJ2-4 and the DNA end casts doubt on the J call. The CDR3 spans 14 residues. CDR1 MNHNY and CDR2 SVGAGI come from the germline V gene (reference sequence). The CDR3 bases are TGTGCCAGCAGTTACTCTGCCGGGTTGGACATTCAGTACTTC. Amino acids: CASSYSAGLDIQYF.

This clonotype was seen ten or more times. V is TRBV7-2 and J is TRBJ2-3; D remains unclear. Trimming cost V 1 base and J 1 base, with 3 bases left between them. From germline, CDR1 is SGHTA and CDR2 FQGNSA. The CDR3 runs to 13 residues. CDR3: CASSLVGTDTQYF. In DNA form, the CDR3 reads TGTGCCAGCAGCTTAGTGGGCACAGATACGCAGTATTTT.

The rearrangement uses TRBV6-2 or TRBV6-3 and TRBJ2-1; D tentatively fits TRBD1 or TRBD2 (7 bases each). Per the germline V gene, CDR1 is MNHEY and CDR2 is SVGEGT. The CDR3 covers 16 residues. V gave up 6 bases and J gave up 2 bases, with 17 bases separating them. CDR3 sequence: CASSSRGTVTYNEQFF. The CDR3 DNA reads TGTGCCAGCAGCTCGCGGGGGACAGTTACCTACAATGAGCAGTTCTTC.

V and J are TRBV6-5 and TRBJ2-4; perhaps TRBD1 as D (5 bases). Germline CDR1 reads MNHEY; CDR2 reads SVGAGI. The V gene lost 6 bases and the J gene lost 0 bases, with 12 bases spanning the gap. CDR3 size: 15 residues. CDR3 protein: CASRDTYAAKNIQYF. The CDR3 DNA follows: TGTGCCAGCAGGGACACCTATGCAGCCAAAAACATTCAGTACTTC.

V usage is TRBV9 and J usage is TRBJ2-4; maybe TRBD1 (6 bases). This CDR3 is 14 amino acids long. Trimming cost V 0 bases and J 6 bases, with 10 bases left between them. Germline V gene sequence: CDR1 SGDLS, CDR2 YYNGEE. The CDR3 loop is CASSVGTGLNIQYF. In nucleotides, the CDR3 is TGTGCCAGCAGCGTAGGAACAGGGTTAAACATTCAGTACTTC.